The 27 T cell receptor beta chains given below trace back to one sample, sequenced in a study of a mutant IDH1 vaccine in newly diagnosed glioma. TCRdb's table, derived via immunoSEQ multiplex PCR, lists solely in-frame clones and lacks some. The sample has around 23,000 clones, 77% seen once; the top ten hold more than 9%. Stated time point: week 5, during vaccination. Vaccination used 300 ug of mutant IDH1 20-mer peptide per dose, with topical imiquimod. Their target antigens are unknown. The sequenced sample was PBMCs, obtained from a glioma patient whose treatment included an IDH1 peptide vaccine. Receptors originate from a man aged 40-49 years with glioma.

In this sample, this clone turned up a few times. The CDR3 region has the DNA TGTGCCAGCAGCCCCAGGACAGGAACAAACTATGGCTACACCTTC. Translated, it gives CASSPRTGTNYGYTF. The chain employs TRBV7-9 and TRBJ1-2; 7 positions match TRBD1. Germline V gene sequence: CDR1 SEHNR, CDR2 FQNEAQ (reference sequence). The length of the CDR3 is 15 residues. Trimming at V came to 5 bases and at J to 2 bases, leaving 8 bases not matched to a gene.

The CDR3 bases are TGCAGTGCGAGCCTGGGGGAGACCCAGTACTTC. Protein product: CSASLGETQYF. The chain has TRBV20-1 and TRBJ2-5; D is ambiguous. The ends were cut back, 6 bases at V and 5 bases at J, with 10 bases in the middle. This CDR3 is built from 11 residues. From germline, CDR1 is DFQATT and CDR2 SNEGSKA (reference sequence).

This clone is labeled medium-sized. The V gene is TRBV14, the J gene TRBJ1-1, with TRBD1 as a possible D gene (6 bases). CDR1 and CDR2 from the germline V gene are SGHDN and FVKESK. The CDR3 runs to 14 residues. The V end was cut by 5 bases, the J end by 6 bases, with 16 bases between. DNA of the CDR3: TGTGCCAGCAGCGCAGTTAGGGGGGGATCTGAAGCTTTCTTT. It encodes CASSAVRGGSEAFF.

The gene calls are TRBV7-9 and TRBJ1-3, with a tentative D call TRBD1 (5 bases). This CDR3 is built from 14 residues. Between the trimmed V and J ends, which lost 4 bases and 7 bases, there was a span of 14 bases. CDR1 is SEHNR, CDR2 FQNEAQ, per germline (reference sequence). The CDR3 coding sequence is TGTGCCAGCAGCTGGGGGACCGTGGGTAACACCATATATTTT. Translating it yields CASSWGTVGNTIYF. The variable domain in full, completed from reference TRBV7-9 and TRBJ1-3, reads DTGVSQNPRHKITKRGQNVTFRCDPISEHNRLYWYRQTLGQGPEFLTYFQNEAQLEKSRLLSDRFSAERPKGSFSTLEIQRTEQGDSAMYLCASSWGTVGNTIYFGEGSWLTVV.

The V call is TRBV6-1, the J call TRBJ2-5; tentatively, D is TRBD2 (6 bases). The V end lost 4 bases, the J end lost 2 bases, and 20 bases lay between the germline ends. This CDR3 region has 17 residues. Germline CDR1 reads MNHNS; CDR2 reads SASEGT. The CDR3 spells CASSGETSSGPQETQYF. The CDR3 bases are TGTGCCAGCAGTGGGGAGACTAGTTCGGGGCCTCAAGAGACCCAGTACTTC.

The rearrangement links TRBV5-4 to TRBJ1-3; D is unclear. V lost 2 bases and J 3 bases, leaving 3 bases between the germline ends. CDR1 is SGHNT and CDR2 is YYREEE in the germline V gene (reference sequence). The CDR3 extends over 12 amino acids. CDR3 DNA: TGTGCCAGCAGCTTACATGGAAACACCATATATTTT. This codes for CASSLHGNTIYF.

The chain combines TRBV10-2 with TRBJ2-5, with 7 bases that match TRBD2. The CDR3 spans 15 residues. Germline V gene lookup returns CDR1 WSHSY and CDR2 SAAADI. The J segment lost 3 bases and the V segment lost 6 bases, leaving 10 bases of the junction unmatched. CDR3 sequence: CASSPFGGREETQYF. CDR3 DNA sequence: TGCGCCAGCAGCCCCTTCGGGGGGAGGGAAGAGACCCAGTACTTC.

The gene calls are TRBV19 and TRBJ2-7; a weak D match, TRBD2 (7 bases). Trimming shortened V by 10 bases and J by 7 bases, and 20 bases separated the two germline ends. Germline V gene lookup returns CDR1 LNHDA and CDR2 SQIVND (reference sequence). This CDR3 has 13 amino acids. CDR3 coding DNA: TGTGCCACGTCTCGGGGGGCTCTCTGGGAGCAGTACTTC. This encodes CATSRGALWEQYF.

This clone has only a few counts. The V and J genes are TRBV5-1 and TRBJ2-7; no clear D. The V gene's germline CDR1 is SGHRS and CDR2 YFSETQ. This CDR3 has 14 amino acids. Deletions cut 3 bases from V and 6 bases from J, with 16 bases between. The CDR3 is CASSSRTGKGEQYF. The CDR3 DNA follows: TGCGCCAGCAGCTCTAGGACCGGTAAAGGCGAGCAGTACTTC.

This clone was detected a few times. The rearrangement joins TRBV11-2 to TRBJ1-1, with TRBD1 matching 8 bases. There are 14 residues in the CDR3. The germline V gene encodes CDR1 SGHAT and CDR2 FQNNGV. V was pared by 8 bases and J by 3 bases, with 8 bases of the junction left unmatched. The CDR3 here is CASGPGTGYTEAFF. CDR3 in DNA: TGTGCCAGCGGCCCCGGGACAGGCTACACTGAAGCTTTCTTT.

V usage is TRBV11-2 and J usage is TRBJ1-6; 9 nucleotides align to TRBD1. CDR1 is SGHAT and CDR2 is FQNNGV in the germline V gene. V trimming: 1 base; J trimming: 2 bases; junction bases outside the gene matches: 6. This CDR3 has 18 residues. The CDR3 sequence: CASSLGSDRGPYNSPLHF. CDR3 nucleotides: TGTGCCAGCAGCTTAGGCTCGGACAGGGGACCCTATAATTCACCCCTCCACTTT.

This clone was seen just once. This chain uses TRBV10-3 with TRBJ2-2, with D unclear. The CDR3 sequence is 15 residues long. Germline V gene lookup returns CDR1 ENHRY and CDR2 SYGVKD. The V gene lost 2 bases and the J gene lost 3 bases, with 10 bases spanning the gap. Written as DNA, the CDR3 is TGTGCCATCAGTGAGCCGCACAAAGACACCGGGGAGCTGTTTTTT. As protein: CAISEPHKDTGELFF.

The genes are TRBV19 and TRBJ1-2, with D perhaps TRBD1 (5 bases). V shed 2 bases and J shed 4 bases, with 11 bases lying between them. Looked up from germline, CDR1 is LNHDA and CDR2 is SQIVND (reference sequence). The CDR3 totals 14 residues. CDR3 nucleotide sequence: TGTGCCAGTAGTATAAATAAGGGGTCCTATGGCTACACCTTC. Translation: CASSINKGSYGYTF.

This clone was counted once. The chain recombines TRBV18 with TRBJ1-5, with 7 nucleotides matching TRBD1. The CDR3 extends over 15 amino acids. Trimming cost V 3 bases and J 1 base; bases outside gene matches: 3. From germline, CDR1 is KGHSH and CDR2 LQKENI. DNA for the CDR3: TGTGCCAGCTCACCGACAGGGAGAAGCAATCAGCCCCAGCATTTT. The encoded protein is CASSPTGRSNQPQHF.

The chain joins TRBV28 to TRBJ2-3; D is unclear. The germline V and J ends were trimmed by 3 bases and 1 base, with 8 bases remaining between them. Per germline, CDR1 MDHEN and CDR2 SYDVKM. The CDR3 is made up of 14 amino acids. Written as DNA, the CDR3 is TGTGCCAGCAGTTTTGTGGCGGGCACAGATACGCAGTATTTT. Translated, it gives CASSFVAGTDTQYF.

For the CDR3, the DNA is TGTGCCAGCAGCGTAGGTCGGCTAGCGGGCGGACTTGCGGATGAGCAGTTCTTC. It yields the protein CASSVGRLAGGLADEQFF. The V gene is TRBV9, the J gene TRBJ2-1; 8 nucleotides line up with TRBD2. Germline trimming cut 0 bases from V and 8 bases from J; bases unmatched to any gene: 16. Germline-derived CDR1 and CDR2 are SGDLS and YYNGEE. The CDR3 extends over 18 amino acids.

This clone has a handful of counts. The V call is TRBV4-2, the J call TRBJ1-1; D ambiguous. Germline V lookup: CDR1 LGHNA, CDR2 YNFKEQ. The V and J ends lost 3 bases and 1 base respectively, with 12 bases between them. The CDR3 length is 15 residues. The CDR3 DNA sequence: TGTGCCAGCAGCCAGCTCGTGTCCTGGAACACTGAAGCTTTCTTT. Its protein is CASSQLVSWNTEAFF.

This clone has more than one count but fewer than ten. This chain connects TRBV11-3 to TRBJ1-2; TRBD1 aligns across 10 bases. The V segment lost 0 bases and the J segment 8 bases; nucleotides outside the gene matches: 15. Germline CDR1 reads SGHNT; CDR2 reads YENEEA. The length of the CDR3 is 18 residues. The CDR3 loop is CASSLELGQGTIREGYTF. The CDR3 DNA is TGTGCCAGCAGCTTAGAATTGGGACAGGGGACCATACGAGAAGGCTACACCTTC.

The chain links TRBV5-8 to TRBJ2-4; 8 nucleotides align to TRBD1. Germline CDR1 SGHTS, CDR2 YDEGEE. The CDR3 is made up of 17 amino acids. The V gene end was trimmed by 2 bases and the J gene end by 1 base; junction bases not matched to a gene: 8. CDR3 residues: CASSFGQGLRAKNIQYF. CDR3 nucleotides: TGTGCCAGCAGCTTCGGACAGGGTCTAAGGGCCAAAAACATTCAGTACTTC.

This chain links TRBV5-6 with TRBJ1-1; 8 bases agree with TRBD1. V lost 4 bases to trimming and J lost 2 bases; unmatched junction nucleotides: 4. From germline, CDR1 is SGHDT and CDR2 YYEEEE. The CDR3 extends over 14 amino acids. In nucleotides, the CDR3 is TGTGCCAGCAGCACCAGGGGGCGCAACACTGAAGCTTTCTTT. It encodes CASSTRGRNTEAFF.

V is TRBV4-3 and J is TRBJ2-3; no clear D gene. Trimming stripped 3 bases from V and 0 bases from J, with 7 bases between. Germline V gives CDR1 LGHNA, CDR2 YSLEER. The CDR3 runs 14 residues. CDR3 in DNA: TGCGCCAGCAGCCATCTCCCTAGCACAGATACGCAGTATTTT. Translated, it gives CASSHLPSTDTQYF.

The chain uses TRBV7-9 and TRBJ2-1; TRBD2 aligns across 8 bases. Per the germline V gene, CDR1 is SEHNR and CDR2 is FQNEAQ (reference sequence). CDR3 length equals 13 residues. With V trimmed by 4 bases and J by 8 bases, 4 bases remained unmatched. The CDR3 sequence is CASSWTGGDEQFF. Here the CDR3 DNA reads TGTGCCAGCAGCTGGACGGGAGGGGATGAGCAGTTCTTC. The full variable domain, its missing parts supplied by reference TRBV7-9 and TRBJ2-1, is DTGVSQNPRHKITKRGQNVTFRCDPISEHNRLYWYRQTLGQGPEFLTYFQNEAQLEKSRLLSDRFSAERPKGSFSTLEIQRTEQGDSAMYLCASSWTGGDEQFFGPGTRLTVL.

The chain uses TRBV11-2 and TRBJ2-1; 9 bases line up with TRBD1. Trimming took 6 bases from V and 8 from J; bases not matched to a gene: 14. This CDR3 comprises 16 residues. The germline gives CDR1 SGHAT, CDR2 FQNNGV. DNA for the CDR3: TGTGCCAGCAGATCGACCGGGACAGGGAGGAGAGATGAGCAGTTCTTC. Residues: CASRSTGTGRRDEQFF. The full variable domain, completed using reference TRBV11-2 and TRBJ2-1, is EAGVAQSPRYKIIEKRQSVAFWCNPISGHATLYWYQQILGQGPKLLIQFQNNGVVDDSQLPKDRFSAERLKGVDSTLKIQPAKLEDSAVYLCASRSTGTGRRDEQFFGPGTRLTVL.

V is TRBV21-1 and J is TRBJ2-2; the D call in the table, TRBD2, was not verified against the DNA. TRBV21-1 is designated a pseudogene. The CDR3 loop spans 20 amino acids. This chain's CDR3 is CASSKVWPVVSNSGTGELFF. The CDR3 nucleotides are TGTGCCAGCAGCAAAGTTTGGCCTGTAGTGAGTAATTCGGGCACCGGGGAGCTGTTTTTT.

This sequence joins TRBV6-6 and TRBJ2-7; no firm D call. Germline-derived CDR1 and CDR2 are MNHNY and SVGAGI (reference sequence). This CDR3 has 14 residues. The V gene lost 0 bases and the J gene lost 4 bases, with 10 bases spanning the gap. Here the CDR3 DNA reads TGTGCCAGCAGTTACTCGACGCAGAGATACGAGCAGTACTTC. It specifies CASSYSTQRYEQYF.

This clone is categorized as medium-sized (0.01 to 0.1%). In nucleotides, the CDR3 is TGTGCCAGCAGCTTTGGGGGACTAGCGACGGATGAGCAGTTCTTC. It specifies CASSFGGLATDEQFF. This chain uses TRBV5-5 with TRBJ2-1; TRBD2 aligns across 10 bases. This CDR3 is built from 15 residues. Germline loops: CDR1 SGHKS, CDR2 YYEKEE (reference sequence). Unmatched junction bases numbered 7, after V lost 2 bases and J lost 8 bases.

The chain uses TRBV2 and TRBJ1-5, with 8 bases matching TRBD1. The CDR3 sequence is 19 residues long. Losses at the gene ends were 6 bases for V and 0 bases for J; bases not matched to a gene: 16. Per the germline V gene, CDR1 is SNHLY and CDR2 is FYNNEI. The CDR3 protein is CASRERDRGLFDSNQPQHF. As DNA, the CDR3 is TGTGCCAGCAGAGAGAGAGACAGGGGCTTGTTTGATAGCAATCAGCCCCAGCATTTT. The full variable domain, completed using reference TRBV2 and TRBJ1-5, is EPEVTQTPSHQVTQMGQEVILRCVPISNHLYFYWYRQILGQKVEFLVSFYNNEISEKSEIFDDQFSVERPDGSNFTLKIRSTKLEDSAMYFCASRERDRGLFDSNQPQHFGDGTRLSIL.